This T cell receptor (beta chain) was captured by sequencing in a study of T cells after posttransplantation cyclophosphamide. Points from the study as a whole: After PTCy, TRB diversity resembled that of CNI/methotrexate controls. Donor CD8+ memory clones often dominated recipient blood repertoires at later times. Blood and skin or GI T cell repertoires showed limited TRB overlap.

The germline gives CDR1 SGHRS, CDR2 YFSETQ. The J segment lost 6 bases and the V segment lost 1 base, leaving 7 bases of the junction unmatched. The length of the CDR3 is 16 residues. Comments on this clone: What it recognizes is unknown.

On the day of bone marrow donation, the related graft donor provided peripheral blood. The assay was immunoSEQ multiplex PCR, and TCRdb's table has in-frame clones only and misses some. The sample contains some 61,000 clones, just over 90% of which appear only once. The sequenced material came from PBMCs. The chain is built from TRBV5-1 and TRBJ1-3, with 10 bases fitting TRBD1. The source is a woman aged 25 to 39 in good health and a related stem cell transplant donor. CDR3 protein: CASSLSGTGVENTIYF. CDR3 sequence (DNA): TGCGCCAGCAGCTTGTCCGGGACAGGGGTTGAAAACACCATATATTTT.